The T cell receptor beta chain under discussion was sequenced for a study of metastatic and nonmetastatic thyroid tumors. Germline loops: CDR1 LNHNV, CDR2 YYDKDF (reference sequence). The V and J ends lost 4 bases and 1 base respectively, with 9 bases between them. The CDR3 has 14 residues. At least ten counts were recorded for this clone. All patients reached thyroid surgery having received no treatment beforehand. Via MiXCR, TCRdb re-called the PCR reads. Of about 33,000 clones in the sample, roughly a sixth were seen once. The TCR was taken from a male donor with papillary thyroid cancer or a benign thyroid nodule (not recorded which). Some clones in this sample may be carry-over from other donors' samples. Sequences were obtained from blood. The rearrangement joins TRBV15 to TRBJ2-3, with D unclear. The CDR3 loop reads CATSKGGRTDTQYF. Written as DNA, the CDR3 is TGTGCCACCAGCAAAGGTGGGCGCACAGATACGCAGTATTTT.